Below, 3 T cell receptor beta chains from the same sample are listed, as sequenced in a study of glioma-infiltrating T cells after dendritic cell vaccination. Libraries were prepared by immunoSEQ multiplex PCR; TCRdb keeps only in-frame clonotypes and omits some of them. The sample yields approximately 82,000 clones, 80% to 90% seen once. The sequenced sample was blood, obtained before dendritic cell vaccination. Every receptor here comes from a human donor with glioblastoma.

The chain recombines TRBV10-3 with TRBJ2-2, with 7 positions matching TRBD1. The ends lost 10 bases at V and 4 bases at J; junction bases unmatched: 9. Germline loops: CDR1 ENHRY, CDR2 SYGVKD. The CDR3 has 14 amino acids. CDR3 bases: TGTGCCACCAGAGGGGGCGAGGGCACCGGGGAGCTGTTTTTT. Encoded protein: CATRGGEGTGELFF.

The V gene is TRBV10-3, the J gene TRBJ2-7; a weak D match, TRBD2 (5 bases). This CDR3 spans 13 amino acids. The germline gives CDR1 ENHRY, CDR2 SYGVKD. Trimming removed 4 bases from V and 2 bases from J, with 9 bases in between. The CDR3 loop is CAISGRGPYEQYF. CDR3 DNA: TGTGCCATCAGTGGACGGGGTCCCTACGAGCAGTACTTC.

This clone was detected a few times. The genes are TRBV5-1 and TRBJ2-3; 7 positions agree with TRBD2. CDR1 SGHRS and CDR2 YFSETQ come from the germline V gene. The CDR3 extends over 14 amino acids. V dropped 7 bases and J dropped 5; count of bases not matched to a gene: 10. The chain's CDR3 is CASGRSGMGDTQYF. The CDR3 DNA reads as TGCGCCAGCGGACGAAGCGGGATGGGAGATACGCAGTATTTT. Full variable domain (missing parts from reference TRBV5-1 and TRBJ2-3): KAGVTQTPRYLIKTRGQQVTLSCSPISGHRSVSWYQQTPGQGLQFLFEYFSETQRNKGNFPGRFSGRQFSNSRSEMNVSTLELGDSALYLCASGRSGMGDTQYFGPGTRLTVL.